What follows are 20 T cell receptor beta chains derived from one specimen sequenced in a study of blood T cell repertoires in COVID-19 (dated by TCRdb to about 2020). Preparation of the library involved the immunoSEQ multiplex PCR assay. Entries here come from immuneACCESS through TCRdb and include only in-frame sequences with V and J called. Some clones fail to appear in such tables; in the studies checked, an unresolved V gene covers under half of the shortfall, and the cause of the remainder is unknown. Counted in this sample were 60,000 to 65,000 clones; around 80% of them appeared once. About a fifth of the sample lies in the top ten. The sequenced sample consisted of peripheral blood. The receptors were gathered from a woman at least 80 years old with active or convalescent COVID-19.

The chain has TRBV6-5 and TRBJ2-7, with D possibly matching TRBD2 (5 bases). The CDR3 length is 15 residues. Germline loops: CDR1 MNHEY, CDR2 SVGAGI. V lost 5 bases and J 6 bases, leaving 20 bases between the germline ends. The CDR3 DNA reads as TGTGCCAGCAGTACCACAAGAGGGTACGGAGTCGAGCAGTACTTC. Protein product: CASSTTRGYGVEQYF.

There are many counts of this clone. V usage is TRBV6-5 and J usage is TRBJ1-1, with D possibly being TRBD1 (5 bases). Germline CDR1 and CDR2: MNHEY and SVGAGI. Trimming took 1 base from V and 4 from J, leaving 13 bases between them. CDR3 length equals 15 residues. In DNA, the CDR3 is TGTGCCAGCAGTTACTTTCCCGGGAGGGGCACTGAAGCTTTCTTT. Its protein product is CASSYFPGRGTEAFF.

The chain has TRBV5-6 and TRBJ2-7; TRBD1 is a possible D gene (5 bases). Germline V gene data show CDR1 as SGHDT and CDR2 as YYEEEE. CDR3 size: 14 residues. Trimming took 1 base from V and 4 from J, leaving 12 bases between them. Written as DNA, the CDR3 is TGTGCCAGCAGCTTGATGAAGGGGAAATACGAGCAGTACTTC. As protein: CASSLMKGKYEQYF.

This clone was seen once. J is TRBJ1-5 and V is TRBV3-1 (or the pseudogene TRBV3-2), with TRBD1 matching over 9 bases. Germline-derived CDR1 and CDR2 are LGHDT and YNNKEL (reference sequence). The CDR3 extends over 14 amino acids. With V trimmed by 2 bases and J by 5 bases, 1 base remained unmatched. CDR3: CASSQRTGDQPQHF. CDR3 DNA sequence: TGTGCCAGCAGCCAAAGGACAGGGGATCAGCCCCAGCATTTT.

This clone came up a few times. Compared with germline, one end of the junction differs, possibly owing to a read error. The chain recombines TRBV20-1 with TRBJ1-2; possibly TRBD1 for D (6 bases). Germline CDR1 DFQATT, CDR2 SNEGSKA (reference sequence). The CDR3 runs 11 residues. CDR3 sequence reads: CSGQADSEMFF. The CDR3 DNA follows: TGCAGTGGACAGGCGGACTCTGAGATGTTTTTC.

The rearrangement uses TRBV7-3 and TRBJ2-1; 7 bases agree with TRBD1. V lost 5 bases and J lost 9; bases outside the gene matches: 4. This CDR3 has 12 amino acids. The germline V gene has CDR1 SGHTA and CDR2 FQGTGA. In DNA form, the CDR3 reads TGTGCCAGCAGCCCCCGGGACAGTGAGCAGTTCTTC. This sequence encodes CASSPRDSEQFF.

The sample holds one count of this clone. This chain joins TRBV6-2 or TRBV6-3 and TRBJ1-1, with D perhaps matching TRBD1 (5 bases). Per the germline V gene, CDR1 is MNHEY and CDR2 is SVGEGT. The V and J ends lost 5 bases and 3 bases respectively, with 19 bases between them. The CDR3 loop spans 16 amino acids. As DNA, the CDR3 is TGTGCCAGCAGTCACCCCTTTGGAGGGGTGGACACTGAAGCTTTCTTT. Residues: CASSHPFGGVDTEAFF.

The rearrangement links TRBV4-1 to TRBJ1-2, with 7 bases aligning to TRBD1. Germline V gene lookup returns CDR1 MGHRA and CDR2 YSYEKL. The CDR3 loop spans 15 amino acids. The V segment lost 1 base and the J segment 3 bases; nucleotides outside the gene matches: 5. CDR3 protein: CASSQGQGADYGYTF. CDR3 coding DNA: TGCGCCAGCAGCCAAGGACAGGGTGCGGACTATGGCTACACCTTC.

This chain links TRBV5-1 with TRBJ1-4, with D possibly TRBD1 on 6 matching bases. The V end was cut by 1 base, the J end by 7 bases, with 17 bases between. The V gene's germline CDR1 is SGHRS and CDR2 YFSETQ. The CDR3 length is 16 residues. The CDR3 DNA sequence: TGCGCCAGCAGCTTGAACAGTCAGGGGTTTGTTGAAAAACTGTTTTTT. It specifies CASSLNSQGFVEKLFF.

The chain combines TRBV7-9 with TRBJ2-1, with D maybe TRBD2 (6 bases). The ends were cut back, 5 bases at V and 6 bases at J, with 17 bases in the middle. Germline CDR1 SEHNR, CDR2 FQNEAQ (reference sequence). The CDR3 contains 15 residues. The CDR3, as DNA: TGTGCCAGCAGCCCGGAGGGCCTAGCCTTCAATGAGCAGTTCTTC. This translates into CASSPEGLAFNEQFF. Variable domain in full (rest from reference TRBV7-9 and TRBJ2-1): DTGVSQNPRHKITKRGQNVTFRCDPISEHNRLYWYRQTLGQGPEFLTYFQNEAQLEKSRLLSDRFSAERPKGSFSTLEIQRTEQGDSAMYLCASSPEGLAFNEQFFGPGTRLTVL.

This clone was seen only a few times. The chain combines TRBV19 with TRBJ1-2, with 8 positions matching TRBD1. CDR1 is LNHDA, CDR2 SQIVND, per germline (reference sequence). The trim removed 4 bases at V and 4 bases at J, leaving 8 bases unmatched. This CDR3 is 15 amino acids long. The CDR3 DNA is TGTGCCAGTAGTACCACTAACAGGGGGGTCTATGGCTACACCTTC. As protein: CASSTTNRGVYGYTF. The full variable domain, with the rest looked up from reference TRBV19 and TRBJ1-2, is DGGITQSPKYLFRKEGQNVTLSCEQNLNHDAMYWYRQDPGQGLRLIYYSQIVNDFQKGDIAEGYSVSREKKESFPLTVTSAQKNPTAFYLCASSTTNRGVYGYTFGSGTRLTVV.

The V and J genes are TRBV6-1 and TRBJ1-2, with 8 bases that match TRBD1. The V and J ends lost 1 base and 7 bases, in that order; junction bases with no gene match: 11. The germline CDR1 and CDR2 sequences are MNHNS and SASEGT. This CDR3 contains 16 residues. The CDR3 reads CASSEVSGQGARGYTF. The CDR3 DNA reads TGTGCCAGCAGTGAAGTTTCCGGGCAGGGGGCGCGTGGCTACACCTTC.

The chain recombines TRBV2 with TRBJ1-5; TRBD1 matches 9 bases. Germline V gene lookup returns CDR1 SNHLY and CDR2 FYNNEI. J lost 2 bases, V lost 5 bases, and 10 bases had no gene match. The CDR3 spans 17 residues. The DNA of the CDR3 is TGTGCCAGCAGTCACAGACAGGGGGGCTACGGCAATCAGCCCCAGCATTTT. Translated: CASSHRQGGYGNQPQHF.

The chain is built from TRBV30 and TRBJ1-3; D is unclear. This CDR3 has 13 amino acids. Deletions cut 7 bases from V and 0 bases from J, with 10 bases between. The germline V gene has CDR1 GTSNPN and CDR2 SVGIG (reference sequence). CDR3 DNA sequence: TGTGCCTCCTCTCTAAACTCTGGAAACACCATATATTTT. Encoded protein: CASSLNSGNTIYF.

This clone was seen a handful of times. This chain connects TRBV11-2 to TRBJ2-2; the D is unclear. Germline V CDR1 and CDR2: SGHAT, FQNNGV. V shed 1 base and J shed 4 bases, with 7 bases lying between them. There are 14 residues in the CDR3. The chain's CDR3 is CASSLGQRTGELFF. The CDR3 DNA reads as TGTGCCAGCAGCTTAGGTCAGCGCACCGGGGAGCTGTTTTTT.

The chain carries TRBV5-8 and TRBJ2-6; possibly TRBD1 for D (6 bases). V shed 6 bases and J shed 2 bases, with 15 bases lying between them. The germline V gene encodes CDR1 SGHTS and CDR2 YDEGEE. CDR3 size: 16 residues. CDR3 sequence (DNA): TGTGCCAGCAACGTCAGGGGAGCTGCTGGGGCCAACGTCCTGACTTTC. This codes for CASNVRGAAGANVLTF.

The chain recombines TRBV7-9 with TRBJ2-7, with TRBD1 matching over 7 bases. V lost 5 bases to trimming and J lost 3 bases; unmatched junction nucleotides: 10. This CDR3 comprises 15 residues. CDR1 is SEHNR, CDR2 FQNEAQ, per germline (reference sequence). CDR3 sequence reads: CASSNRQGPYYEQYF. In nucleotides, the CDR3 is TGTGCCAGCAGCAACCGACAGGGCCCCTACTACGAGCAGTACTTC.

This chain links TRBV7-3 with TRBJ1-2; 10 bases map to TRBD1. With V trimmed by 5 bases and J by 4 bases, 4 bases remained unmatched. The CDR3 is 14 residues long. From germline, CDR1 is SGHTA and CDR2 FQGTGA. The CDR3 coding sequence is TGTGCCAGCAGCGCATGGACAGGGGGCTATGGCTACACCTTC. Amino acids: CASSAWTGGYGYTF.

The chain combines TRBV5-6 with TRBJ1-2; D may be TRBD1 (6 bases). The CDR3 length is 14 residues. CDR1 is SGHDT, CDR2 YYEEEE, per germline. V lost 4 bases and J 3 bases, leaving 13 bases between the germline ends. The CDR3 nucleotides read TGTGCCAGCAGCCTTTCGGACAGCTACTATGGCTACACCTTC. Residues: CASSLSDSYYGYTF.

The chain combines TRBV10-3 with TRBJ1-1; D unclear. Trimming shortened V by 11 bases and J by 0 bases, and 10 bases separated the two germline ends. CDR3 length: 12 amino acids. The germline V gene encodes CDR1 ENHRY and CDR2 SYGVKD. The CDR3 bases are TGTGCCGTACGGGGAATGAACACTGAAGCTTTCTTT. Translating gives CAVRGMNTEAFF.